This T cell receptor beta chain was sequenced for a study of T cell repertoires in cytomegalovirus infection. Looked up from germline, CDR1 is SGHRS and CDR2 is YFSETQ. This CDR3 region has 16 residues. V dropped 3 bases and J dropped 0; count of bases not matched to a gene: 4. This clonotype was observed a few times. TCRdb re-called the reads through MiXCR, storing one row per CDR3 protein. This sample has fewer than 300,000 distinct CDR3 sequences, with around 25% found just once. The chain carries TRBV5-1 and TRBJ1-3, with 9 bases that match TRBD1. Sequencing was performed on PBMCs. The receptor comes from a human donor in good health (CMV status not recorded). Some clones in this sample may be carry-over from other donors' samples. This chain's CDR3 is CASSWTGANSGNTIYF. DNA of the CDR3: TGCGCCAGCAGCTGGACAGGGGCCAACTCTGGAAACACCATATATTTT.